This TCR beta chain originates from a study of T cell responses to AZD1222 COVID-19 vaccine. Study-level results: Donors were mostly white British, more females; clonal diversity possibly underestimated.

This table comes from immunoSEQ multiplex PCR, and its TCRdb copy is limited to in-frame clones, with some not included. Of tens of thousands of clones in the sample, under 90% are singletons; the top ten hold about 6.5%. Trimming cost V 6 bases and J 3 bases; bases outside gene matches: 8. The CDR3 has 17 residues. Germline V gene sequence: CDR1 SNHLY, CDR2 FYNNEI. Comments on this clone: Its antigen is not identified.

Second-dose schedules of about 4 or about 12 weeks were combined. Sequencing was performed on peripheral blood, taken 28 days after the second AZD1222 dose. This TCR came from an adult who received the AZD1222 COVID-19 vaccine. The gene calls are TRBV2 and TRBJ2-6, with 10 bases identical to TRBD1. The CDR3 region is CASRLGQGNLGANVLTF. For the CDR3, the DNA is TGTGCCAGCAGGCTGGGACAGGGGAACCTTGGGGCCAACGTCCTGACTTTC.